This T cell receptor (beta chain) came from a study of blood T cells in healthy people across ages. A second PCR of about 7 to 11 cycles used a sample-barcoded 5' primer and a J-beta primer mix. TCRdb re-analysed the 5' RACE reads in MiXCR, keeping a single row per CDR3 protein. The data hold under 1,100,000 distinct CDR3 sequences, with 25% observed a single time. Study observations and caveats: Compared with aged donors, long-lived donors showed fewer expanded clones, suggesting selection.

As concerns this clonotype: Its cognate antigen is unknown.

This CDR3 region has 15 residues. Germline V gene lookup returns CDR1 SEHNR and CDR2 FQNEAQ (reference sequence). Every sample gave at least 5 micrograms of total RNA when it was extracted. These same data were also listed under a study on T cells of mothers and their children. That work contributes: Slightly higher, non-significant overlap characterized related mother-child pairs relative to unrelated pairs.

Sequencing used blood. The TCR originated in a girl aged 2 to 10 in good health. The chain joins TRBV7-9 to TRBJ2-5; 9 nucleotides align to TRBD2. The end of the DNA fits TRBJ2-1 better, so the J call may be wrong. The CDR3 region is CALSSGTSFEGEQFF. CDR3 in DNA: TGTGCCCTAAGCAGTGGGACTAGCTTCGAGGGTGAGCAGTTCTTC.